This entry is about one TCR beta chain. This specimen comes from a study of blood T cell repertoires in COVID-19. About the research overall: The samples span acute and convalescent COVID-19 from the United States, Italy and Spain. T cells, B-cell-depleted T cells, or PBMCs provided the cDNA or gDNA that served as material.

Repertoires were generated with immunoSEQ multiplex PCR, while TCRdb's copy carries only in-frame clones and drops some. The sample contains some 280,000 clones, 86% of which appear only once. The CDR3 totals 15 residues. Germline CDR1 and CDR2: SGHNT and YYREEE (reference sequence). V dropped 3 bases and J dropped 3; count of bases not matched to a gene: 5. J is TRBJ2-2 and V is TRBV5-4; 7 positions match TRBD1. What was sequenced was peripheral blood. This TCR derives from a woman between 25 and 40 years old with active or convalescent COVID-19. The CDR3 DNA follows: TGTGCCAGCAGCTCGCCCGGGACAGACACCGGGGAGCTGTTTTTT. Translating gives CASSSPGTDTGELFF.